What follows are 31 T cell receptor beta chains derived from one specimen sequenced in a study of blood T cell repertoires in COVID-19. Repertoires were generated with immunoSEQ multiplex PCR, while TCRdb's copy carries only in-frame clones and drops some. In the table there are approximately 52,000 clones, about nine tenths of which are singletons. Sequenced material: peripheral blood. All receptors come from a man in his 70s with acute or convalescent COVID-19.

This chain connects TRBV7-6 to TRBJ1-1, with 7 bases matching TRBD1. Germline CDR1 and CDR2: SGHVS and FNYEAQ. CDR3 length: 14 amino acids. The V and J ends lost 5 bases and 4 bases, in that order; junction bases with no gene match: 7. DNA of the CDR3: TGTGCCAGCAGCCCCAGACAGGGCACCACTGAAGCTTTCTTT. This translates into CASSPRQGTTEAFF.

V and J are TRBV7-6 and TRBJ2-5; D is perhaps TRBD1 (6 bases). Trimming shortened V by 5 bases and J by 0 bases, and 16 bases separated the two germline ends. CDR3 size: 16 residues. CDR1 and CDR2 from the germline V gene are SGHVS and FNYEAQ. The CDR3 is CASSNRGQTYQETQYF. In DNA, the CDR3 is TGTGCCAGCAGCAACCGCGGACAGACGTACCAAGAGACCCAGTACTTC.

Here the CDR3 reads CASSPQSDSPLHF. CDR3 DNA: TGTGCCAGCTCACCACAATCAGATTCACCCCTCCACTTT. The chain couples TRBV18 to TRBJ1-6; D is undetermined. V was cut by 1 base and J by 8 bases, with 6 bases left in between. CDR3 length: 13 amino acids. Germline V lookup: CDR1 KGHSH, CDR2 LQKENI. Full variable domain (outside the CDR3, taken from reference TRBV18 and TRBJ1-6): NAGVMQNPRHLVRRRGQEARLRCSPMKGHSHVYWYRQLPEEGLKFMVYLQKENIIDESGMPKERFSAEFPKEGPSILRIQQVVRGDSAAYFCASSPQSDSPLHFGNGTRLTVT.

This sequence joins TRBV3-1 (or the pseudogene TRBV3-2) and TRBJ1-2; D might be TRBD1 (6 bases). CDR1 LGHDT and CDR2 YNNKEL come from the germline V gene (reference sequence). CDR3 length equals 18 residues. Trimming shortened V by 3 bases and J by 0 bases, and 20 bases separated the two germline ends. CDR3 loop: CASSQWGGLLRANYGYTF. The DNA for the CDR3 is TGTGCCAGCAGCCAGTGGGGGGGCCTTCTTCGGGCTAACTATGGCTACACCTTC.

V is TRBV6-5 and J is TRBJ1-3; D might be TRBD1 (5 bases). Trimming took 2 bases from V and 2 from J, leaving 13 bases between them. The germline V gene encodes CDR1 MNHEY and CDR2 SVGAGI. This CDR3 is built from 16 residues. Here the CDR3 reads CASSYNAGLTGNTIYF. The DNA of the CDR3 is TGTGCCAGCAGTTACAACGCAGGGCTAACTGGAAACACCATATATTTT.

V gene TRBV25-1 combines with J gene TRBJ1-1; a weak D match, TRBD1 (5 bases). The V end was cut by 3 bases, the J end by 5 bases, with 13 bases between. The CDR3 is 14 amino acids. Germline lookup yields CDR1 MGHDK and CDR2 SYGVNS. The CDR3 region is CASSDPGSRTEAFF. Here the CDR3 DNA reads TGTGCCAGCAGTGATCCAGGGTCTCGGACTGAAGCTTTCTTT.

The chain uses TRBV5-8 and TRBJ1-2; maybe TRBD1 (6 bases). Germline values: CDR1 SGHTS, CDR2 YDEGEE. The CDR3 is 14 amino acids. The V end lost 5 bases, the J end lost 5 bases, and 16 bases lay between the germline ends. CDR3 sequence (DNA): TGTGCCAGCAGATTGCGGGACAACCCGTATGGCTACACCTTC. Its translation is CASRLRDNPYGYTF.

The CDR3 protein is CASGQGTGNQPQHF. CDR3 sequence (DNA): TGTGCCAGCGGGCAGGGGACGGGCAATCAGCCCCAGCATTTT. This chain connects TRBV2 to TRBJ1-5, with a tentative D call TRBD1 (6 bases). The length of the CDR3 is 14 residues. Germline CDR1 is SNHLY and CDR2 is FYNNEI. Trimming pared 8 bases from V and 2 bases from J, leaving 13 bases between.

The rearrangement joins TRBV28 to TRBJ2-5; 8 nucleotides line up with TRBD1. CDR3 size: 14 residues. Germline V lookup: CDR1 MDHEN, CDR2 SYDVKM. Germline trimming cut 5 bases from V and 5 bases from J; bases unmatched to any gene: 7. CDR3 coding DNA: TGTGCCAGCAGTCCCCAGGGGGCGACGGAGACCCAGTACTTC. Translating gives CASSPQGATETQYF.

V gene TRBV6-5 combines with J gene TRBJ2-3; 8 bases are a match to TRBD2. J was trimmed by 5 bases and V by 4 bases; bases with no gene match: 5. Germline CDR1 is MNHEY and CDR2 is SVGAGI. CDR3 length: 14 residues. The CDR3 protein is CASSFTSGVDTQYF. In DNA, the CDR3 is TGTGCCAGCAGTTTTACTAGCGGAGTAGATACGCAGTATTTT.

This chain joins TRBV13 and TRBJ2-2, with 7 bases identical to TRBD2. The CDR3 extends over 14 amino acids. In germline, CDR1 is PRHDT, CDR2 FYEKMQ (reference sequence). After removal of 2 bases from V and 9 bases from J, the junction contained 6 bases not matched to a gene. DNA for the CDR3: TGTGCCAGCAGCTTACTCCTAGCGGCCCGGGAGCTGTTTTTT. Translating it yields CASSLLLAARELFF. The complete variable domain, with remaining parts taken from reference TRBV13 and TRBJ2-2, reads AAGVIQSPRHLIKEKRETATLKCYPIPRHDTVYWYQQGPGQDPQFLISFYEKMQSDKGSIPDRFSAQQFSDYHSELNMSSLELGDSALYFCASSLLLAARELFFGEGSRLTVL.

This clone has a handful of counts. V and J are TRBV7-2 and TRBJ2-5; no clear D. V lost 3 bases and J lost 5, with 7 bases in between. This CDR3 region has 12 residues. CDR1 and CDR2 (germline): SGHTA, FQGNSA. The CDR3 reads CASSFPLETQYF. Here the CDR3 DNA reads TGTGCCAGCAGCTTCCCGTTGGAGACCCAGTACTTC. Full variable domain (missing parts from reference TRBV7-2 and TRBJ2-5): GAGVSQSPSNKVTEKGKDVELRCDPISGHTALYWYRQSLGQGLEFLIYFQGNSAPDKSGLPSDRFSAERTGGSVSTLTIQRTQQEDSAVYLCASSFPLETQYFGPGTRLLVL.

The chain combines TRBV5-1 with TRBJ2-7; D may be TRBD2 (6 bases). The V gene's germline CDR1 is SGHRS and CDR2 YFSETQ. The CDR3 runs to 16 residues. The V and J ends lost 0 bases and 2 bases respectively, with 15 bases between them. The CDR3: CASSLGPASETYEQYF. In DNA form, the CDR3 reads TGCGCCAGCAGCTTGGGCCCCGCTAGCGAAACCTACGAGCAGTACTTC. The entire variable domain, with the rest obtained from reference TRBV5-1 and TRBJ2-7, is as follows: KAGVTQTPRYLIKTRGQQVTLSCSPISGHRSVSWYQQTPGQGLQFLFEYFSETQRNKGNFPGRFSGRQFSNSRSEMNVSTLELGDSALYLCASSLGPASETYEQYFGPGTRLTVT.

The V gene is TRBV23-1, the J gene TRBJ2-7; TRBD1 matches at 8 bases. TRBV23-1 is given ORF status, its function remaining uncertain. The CDR3 length is 16 residues. J gave up 0 bases and V 3 bases, and 7 bases lay outside the gene matches. The CDR3 protein is CASSHPDRAPSYEQYF. CDR3 sequence (DNA): TGCGCCAGCAGTCACCCGGACAGGGCCCCCTCCTACGAGCAGTACTTC.

The CDR3 spells CASPQPQAGNTEAFF. Here the CDR3 DNA reads TGTGCCAGTCCCCAACCCCAGGCGGGGAACACTGAAGCTTTCTTT. This rearrangement joins TRBV28 to TRBJ1-1; D not resolved. The CDR3 runs to 15 residues. Trimming took 9 bases from V and 1 from J, leaving 18 bases between them. Germline CDR1 is MDHEN and CDR2 is SYDVKM.

The J gene is TRBJ2-4, the V gene TRBV7-9; a weak D match, TRBD2 (7 bases). The CDR3 sequence is 15 residues long. CDR1 is SEHNR and CDR2 is FQNEAQ in the germline V gene (reference sequence). V lost 5 bases, J lost 3 bases, and 14 bases lay in between. DNA of the CDR3: TGTGCCAGCAGCCCTACAGGGAGGGGCAAAAACATTCAGTACTTC. The encoded protein is CASSPTGRGKNIQYF.

This chain uses TRBV7-2 with TRBJ2-7, with TRBD1 matching over 10 bases. The germline V gene has CDR1 SGHTA and CDR2 FQGNSA. This CDR3 is 14 amino acids long. Trimming removed 5 bases from V and 4 bases from J; junction bases left unmatched: 5. DNA of the CDR3: TGTGCCAGCAGCAGGACAGGGGGAGTTTACGAGCAGTACTTC. Amino acids: CASSRTGGVYEQYF. Drawing the rest from reference TRBV7-2 and TRBJ2-7, the complete variable domain is GAGVSQSPSNKVTEKGKDVELRCDPISGHTALYWYRQSLGQGLEFLIYFQGNSAPDKSGLPSDRFSAERTGGSVSTLTIQRTQQEDSAVYLCASSRTGGVYEQYFGPGTRLTVT.

The V call is TRBV4-1, the J call TRBJ1-2, with 8 nucleotides matching TRBD1. V shed 4 bases and J 3 bases; nucleotides not matched to a gene: 10. The CDR3 runs to 16 residues. Germline values: CDR1 MGHRA, CDR2 YSYEKL. The CDR3: CASSPGQAVGHYGYTF. The DNA for the CDR3 is TGCGCCAGCAGCCCGGGACAGGCGGTAGGGCACTATGGCTACACCTTC.

V and J are TRBV4-3 and TRBJ2-3; 9 bases align to TRBD1. The CDR3 is 16 amino acids. Germline V gene lookup returns CDR1 LGHNA and CDR2 YSLEER. The trim removed 1 base at V and 2 bases at J, leaving 4 bases unmatched. This CDR3 reads CASSQVGDRVTDTQYF. For the CDR3, the DNA is TGCGCCAGCAGCCAAGTTGGGGACAGGGTCACAGATACGCAGTATTTT.

About this clone itself: One junction end disagrees with the germline gene, perhaps due to a read error. CDR3 protein: CASSLGTSADTQYF. For the CDR3, the DNA is TGTGCTAGCAGCTTAGGGACTAGCGCAGATACGCAGTATTTT. The chain is built from TRBV7-7 and TRBJ2-3; 10 bases match TRBD2. This CDR3 contains 14 residues. The germline V gene has CDR1 SSHAT and CDR2 FNYEAQ (reference sequence).

The gene calls are TRBV2 and TRBJ2-3; the D gene is possibly TRBD2 (6 bases). V lost 2 bases, J lost 2 bases, and 8 bases lay in between. Germline CDR1 is SNHLY and CDR2 is FYNNEI. The CDR3 loop spans 14 amino acids. CDR3 nucleotides: TGTGCCAGCAGTGAAACTAGCAACACAGATACGCAGTATTTT. The encoded protein is CASSETSNTDTQYF.

The chain has TRBV18 and TRBJ2-2; D may be TRBD1 (5 bases). Germline V lookup: CDR1 KGHSH, CDR2 LQKENI. The length of the CDR3 is 14 residues. V was pared by 0 bases and J by 5 bases, with 7 bases between. The CDR3 bases are TGTGCCAGCTCACCACCAGGGGTTACCGGGGAGCTGTTTTTT. This gives the protein CASSPPGVTGELFF.

The chain combines TRBV14 with TRBJ2-1, with 8 bases matching TRBD2. Trimming cost V 4 bases and J 5 bases; bases outside gene matches: 13. The CDR3 runs to 17 residues. CDR1 and CDR2 (germline): SGHDN, FVKESK. CDR3 loop: CASSPITGGLVNNEQFF. The CDR3, as DNA: TGTGCCAGCAGCCCTATAACCGGGGGACTAGTCAACAATGAGCAGTTCTTC.

This chain joins TRBV27 and TRBJ2-1; the match to TRBD2 covers 9 bases. The CDR3 spans 14 residues. The ends lost 7 bases at V and 10 bases at J; junction bases unmatched: 11. Germline lookup yields CDR1 MNHEY and CDR2 SMNVEV (reference sequence). As DNA, the CDR3 is TGTGCCAGCATGCCTAGCGGGGTCTTGAAAGAGCAGTTCTTC. This encodes CASMPSGVLKEQFF.

The chain employs TRBV5-5 and TRBJ1-1; D ambiguous. Trimming removed 0 bases at V and 3 bases at J, with 6 bases between. The CDR3 length is 13 residues. CDR1 and CDR2 from the germline V gene are SGHKS and YYEKEE (reference sequence). This chain's CDR3 is CASSLGRHTEAFF. The DNA of the CDR3 is TGTGCCAGCAGCTTGGGGAGACACACTGAAGCTTTCTTT.

CDR3 sequence reads: CASSSGTGSRGELFF. The CDR3 DNA sequence: TGTGCCAGCAGTTCCGGGACAGGGTCTAGGGGGGAGCTGTTTTTT. The V gene is TRBV27, the J gene TRBJ2-2, with TRBD1 matching 9 bases. The CDR3 consists of 15 residues. The V gene end was trimmed by 4 bases and the J gene end by 8 bases; junction bases not matched to a gene: 8. The germline CDR1 and CDR2 sequences are MNHEY and SMNVEV (reference sequence).

The rearrangement uses TRBV11-3 and TRBJ1-2; no firm D call. The germline CDR1 and CDR2 sequences are SGHNT and YENEEA. The V and J ends lost 1 base and 4 bases respectively, with 13 bases between them. This CDR3 comprises 15 residues. CDR3 nucleotides: TGTGCCAGCAGCTTAGCTGCCGGGGTACCCTATGGCTACACCTTC. This translates into CASSLAAGVPYGYTF.

CDR3 sequence reads: CASTSPNYNEQFF. The CDR3 region has the DNA TGTGCCAGCACTAGTCCAAACTACAATGAGCAGTTCTTC. The chain links TRBV28 to TRBJ2-1, with no clear D. Germline V gene lookup returns CDR1 MDHEN and CDR2 SYDVKM. Between the trimmed V and J ends, which lost 7 bases and 3 bases, there was a span of 10 bases. The CDR3 sequence is 13 residues long. The full variable domain, with the rest looked up from reference TRBV28 and TRBJ2-1, is DVKVTQSSRYLVKRTGEKVFLECVQDMDHENMFWYRQDPGLGLRLIYFSYDVKMKEKGDIPEGYSVSREKKERFSLILESASTNQTSMYLCASTSPNYNEQFFGPGTRLTVL.

V is TRBV28 and J is TRBJ1-4; 10 positions agree with TRBD1. Looked up from germline, CDR1 is MDHEN and CDR2 is SYDVKM. The V segment lost 5 bases and the J segment 8 bases; nucleotides outside the gene matches: 8. The CDR3 extends over 15 amino acids. In nucleotides, the CDR3 is TGTGCCAGCAGTCGACAGGGGGCGGGGGAGGAAAAACTGTTTTTT. It specifies CASSRQGAGEEKLFF.

This chain joins TRBV9 and TRBJ2-1, with TRBD2 matching 8 bases. CDR1 and CDR2 (germline): SGDLS, YYNGEE. Trimming cost V 4 bases and J 7 bases; bases outside gene matches: 13. This CDR3 is built from 16 residues. CDR3 residues: CASSQSSAGVRNEQFF. The CDR3 DNA sequence: TGTGCCAGCAGCCAATCCTCAGCGGGAGTTCGGAATGAGCAGTTCTTC.

This sequence joins TRBV6-4 and TRBJ1-1; 7 bases align to TRBD1. V lost 7 bases, J lost 5 bases, and 13 bases stayed unmatched. The CDR3 loop spans 15 amino acids. Germline V lookup: CDR1 MRHNA, CDR2 SNTAGT. CDR3 sequence (DNA): TGTGCCAGCACTCGGGAGGGGGCGCTTGGGACTGAAGCTTTCTTT. It specifies CASTREGALGTEAFF.